This entry lists 24 T cell receptor beta chains sequenced from one sample in a study of early T cells in non-severe SARS-CoV-2 infection. TCRdb redid the calling of the 5' RACE reads with MiXCR, one entry per CDR3 protein. The sample has under 85,000 distinct CDR3 sequences, 12% seen once; the top ten hold roughly 16%. The material sequenced was whole blood, taken at baseline. These receptors all come from an adult who was a healthcare worker with PCR-confirmed SARS-CoV-2 infection or an uninfected control (not recorded which). The donor label of this sample is uncertain.

The chain carries TRBV14 and TRBJ2-7; TRBD2 agrees at 8 bases. The CDR3 spans 15 residues. Trimming cost V 2 bases and J 8 bases; bases outside gene matches: 11. Per germline, CDR1 SGHDN and CDR2 FVKESK. CDR3 bases: TGTGCCAGCAGCCAACGCGGGACTAGATTAGGTCAGCAGTACTTC. Translation: CASSQRGTRLGQQYF.

The chain couples TRBV2 to TRBJ2-2, with TRBD1 as a possible D gene (6 bases). V was clipped by 9 bases and J by 1 base, with 9 bases between them. CDR1 SNHLY and CDR2 FYNNEI come from the germline V gene. The CDR3 runs 13 residues. CDR3 region: CARNRENTGELFF. Here the CDR3 DNA reads TGTGCCAGAAACAGGGAGAACACCGGGGAGCTGTTTTTT.

There are a few counts of this clonotype. This sequence joins TRBV12-5 and TRBJ2-3; D gene ambiguous. Per germline, CDR1 LGHNT and CDR2 FRNRAP. With 1 base removed from V and 9 bases from J, the gap between germline ends came to 5 bases. CDR3 length equals 11 residues. CDR3 DNA sequence: TGTGCTAGTGGTTTGGGCAGGACGCAGTATTTT. This encodes CASGLGRTQYF.

The V call is TRBV9, the J call TRBJ2-3; no reliable D call. CDR3 length: 16 amino acids. Trimming removed 2 bases at V and 0 bases at J, with 13 bases between. Germline V gene sequence: CDR1 SGDLS, CDR2 YYNGEE. The CDR3, as DNA: TGTGCCAGCAGCGTTTATCGGACGGAGAGCACAGATACGCAGTATTTT. This sequence encodes CASSVYRTESTDTQYF.

The gene calls are TRBV7-3 and TRBJ2-2; D may correspond to TRBD1 or TRBD2 (5 bases each). Germline CDR1 reads SGHTA; CDR2 reads FQGTGA. V lost 5 bases, J lost 8 bases, and 18 bases lay in between. The CDR3 sequence is 15 residues long. The CDR3: CASSREGPLGGELFF. CDR3 in DNA: TGTGCCAGCAGCCGAGAGGGACCCCTCGGGGGGGAGCTGTTTTTT. Filled out from reference TRBV7-3 and TRBJ2-2, the complete variable domain reads GAGVSQTPSNKVTEKGKYVELRCDPISGHTALYWYRQSLGQGPEFLIYFQGTGAADDSGLPNDRFFAVRPEGSVSTLKIQRTERGDSAVYLCASSREGPLGGELFFGEGSRLTVL.

The sample holds many counts of this clonotype. The chain recombines TRBV6-2 or TRBV6-3 with TRBJ2-7; D is perhaps TRBD2 (6 bases). Deletions cut 6 bases from V and 0 bases from J, with 15 bases between. The germline V gene has CDR1 MNHEY and CDR2 SVGEGT. This CDR3 comprises 15 residues. CDR3 DNA: TGTGCCAGCAGGCGAGACCGCGGGGTCTCCTACGAGCAGTACTTC. Translation: CASRRDRGVSYEQYF.

The sample holds many counts of this clonotype. This chain uses TRBV24-1 with TRBJ1-2; D ambiguous. CDR3 length: 11 residues. Germline V gene data show CDR1 as KGHDR and CDR2 as SFDVKD. The germline V and J ends were trimmed by 5 bases and 4 bases, with 4 bases remaining between them. The CDR3 DNA is TGTGCCACCAGTGGAGGCTATGGCTACACCTTC. Translating it yields CATSGGYGYTF.

The J gene is TRBJ2-3, the V gene TRBV30, with D maybe TRBD2 (6 bases). CDR1 GTSNPN and CDR2 SVGIG come from the germline V gene (reference sequence). Trimming pared 3 bases from V and 1 base from J, leaving 8 bases between. This CDR3 is built from 13 residues. The CDR3 region is CAWRLAGTDTQYF. CDR3 DNA: TGTGCCTGGAGACTAGCTGGCACAGATACGCAGTATTTT.

This clonotype occurred many times. This sequence joins TRBV5-6 and TRBJ2-7; the match to TRBD1 covers 7 bases. The CDR3 is 13 amino acids. Germline CDR1 reads SGHDT; CDR2 reads YYEEEE. Trimming took 4 bases from V and 6 from J; bases not matched to a gene: 7. This chain's CDR3 is CASSQSTGIEQYF. In DNA, the CDR3 is TGTGCCAGCAGCCAATCGACAGGGATCGAGCAGTACTTC.

This chain connects TRBV20-1 to TRBJ2-7; no firm D call. Germline values: CDR1 DFQATT, CDR2 SNEGSKA (reference sequence). V was cut by 0 bases and J by 13 bases, with 10 bases left in between. This CDR3 is 10 amino acids long. CDR3 region: CSARDRAVYF. The CDR3 bases are TGCAGTGCTAGAGATCGGGCAGTCTACTTC.

There are many counts of this clonotype. V is TRBV5-8 and J is TRBJ2-1; 7 nucleotides agree with TRBD2. V trimming: 0 bases; J trimming: 7 bases; junction bases outside the gene matches: 4. CDR1 is SGHTS and CDR2 is YDEGEE in the germline V gene. The CDR3 runs 14 residues. The CDR3 nucleotides read TGTGCCAGCAGCTTGGAACTAGCGTTGAATGAGCAGTTCTTC. Protein sequence: CASSLELALNEQFF.

This clonotype was recorded a few times. V gene TRBV20-1 combines with J gene TRBJ2-7, with 7 bases that match TRBD2. Germline V gene lookup returns CDR1 DFQATT and CDR2 SNEGSKA (reference sequence). The V segment lost 3 bases and the J segment 2 bases; nucleotides outside the gene matches: 4. The CDR3 is 13 amino acids. The CDR3 loop is CSARPLAAYEQYF. The CDR3 region has the DNA TGCAGTGCTAGGCCGCTAGCGGCCTACGAGCAGTACTTC.

The table lists this clonotype with many counts. The chain uses TRBV7-3 and TRBJ2-3; TRBD2 matches 7 bases. Trimming cost V 3 bases and J 1 base; bases outside gene matches: 1. This CDR3 contains 14 residues. Germline V lookup: CDR1 SGHTA, CDR2 FQGTGA. CDR3 coding DNA: TGTGCCAGCAGCTTTACTAGCGGCACAGATACGCAGTATTTT. It codes for CASSFTSGTDTQYF.

The chain uses TRBV11-2 and TRBJ2-2, with unresolved D. V was shortened by 5 bases and J by 2 bases, with 15 bases between the two germline ends. Looked up from germline, CDR1 is SGHAT and CDR2 is FQNNGV. The CDR3 length is 16 residues. As DNA, the CDR3 is TGTGCCAGCAGCCCAAGGGCAGGAAGTAACACCGGGGAGCTGTTTTTT. Translation gives CASSPRAGSNTGELFF.

This chain joins TRBV18 and TRBJ1-6; D is undetermined. The CDR3 spans 12 residues. In germline, CDR1 is KGHSH, CDR2 LQKENI. Between the trimmed V and J ends, which lost 2 bases and 12 bases, there was a span of 8 bases. The CDR3 DNA follows: TGTGCCAGCTCACCAAACGTGGGACCCCTCCACTTT. Translation gives CASSPNVGPLHF.

At least ten counts were recorded for this clonotype. This rearrangement joins TRBV18 to TRBJ2-5; a weak D match, TRBD2 (6 bases). This CDR3 has 15 amino acids. Germline values: CDR1 KGHSH, CDR2 LQKENI. V was pared by 2 bases and J by 6 bases, with 16 bases between. The CDR3 DNA is TGTGCCAGCTCACCAAAGGAGGGGATTTCACAGACCCAGTACTTC. This sequence encodes CASSPKEGISQTQYF.

This clonotype appeared a few times. This chain connects TRBV6-2 or TRBV6-3 to TRBJ2-3; D call uncertain. The CDR3 spans 15 residues. Per the germline V gene, CDR1 is MNHEY and CDR2 is SVGEGT. Trimming stripped 0 bases from V and 5 bases from J, with 12 bases between. Here the CDR3 reads CASSYSIGSRDTQYF. The CDR3 DNA is TGTGCCAGCAGTTACTCGATAGGGTCCAGAGATACGCAGTATTTT.

This clonotype was observed at least ten times. This sequence joins TRBV20-1 and TRBJ2-4; tentative D call: TRBD2 (5 bases). CDR1 is DFQATT, CDR2 SNEGSKA, per germline (reference sequence). V was shortened by 7 bases and J by 0 bases, with 10 bases between the two germline ends. This CDR3 has 13 residues. The CDR3 bases are TGCAGTGGAATAGCGACAGCCAAAAACATTCAGTACTTC. This sequence encodes CSGIATAKNIQYF.

In this sample, this clonotype turned up many times. The rearrangement uses TRBV7-2 and TRBJ1-5; a possible D gene is TRBD1 (5 bases). The V end was cut by 2 bases, the J end by 7 bases, with 9 bases between. In germline, CDR1 is SGHTA, CDR2 FQGNSA. This CDR3 region has 13 residues. The CDR3 region is CASSLTGNQPQHF. In DNA form, the CDR3 reads TGTGCCAGCAGCTTAACAGGTAACCAGCCCCAGCATTTT. The full variable domain, rest sourced from reference TRBV7-2 and TRBJ1-5, is GAGVSQSPSNKVTEKGKDVELRCDPISGHTALYWYRQSLGQGLEFLIYFQGNSAPDKSGLPSDRFSAERTGGSVSTLTIQRTQQEDSAVYLCASSLTGNQPQHFGDGTRLSIL.

This clonotype occurred a few times. The V gene is TRBV4-3, the J gene TRBJ2-5; no firm D call. Per the germline V gene, CDR1 is LGHNA and CDR2 is YSLEER. The CDR3 covers 14 residues. Deletions cut 4 bases from V and 4 bases from J, with 13 bases between. The CDR3 protein is CASSLRPDGETQYF. The CDR3 nucleotides are TGCGCCAGCAGCCTTCGCCCCGACGGAGAGACCCAGTACTTC.

This chain joins TRBV6-2 or TRBV6-3 and TRBJ2-7, with 9 bases lining up with TRBD2. The germline CDR1 and CDR2 sequences are MNHEY and SVGEGT. The CDR3 is 13 amino acids. The V segment lost 8 bases and the J segment 4 bases; nucleotides outside the gene matches: 6. The CDR3: CASLGLASYEQYF. The CDR3 bases are TGTGCCAGCCTCGGACTAGCGAGTTACGAGCAGTACTTC.

V gene TRBV19 combines with J gene TRBJ1-2; D gene uncertain. Trimming removed 7 bases at V and 6 bases at J, with 6 bases between. The CDR3 is made up of 10 amino acids. From germline, CDR1 is LNHDA and CDR2 SQIVND (reference sequence). The CDR3 spells CASNQDGYTF. The CDR3 DNA is TGTGCCAGTAACCAGGATGGCTACACCTTC.

This clonotype has only a few counts. The gene calls are TRBV14 and TRBJ2-5; perhaps TRBD2 as D (5 bases). The CDR3 extends over 13 amino acids. Trimming removed 4 bases from V and 7 bases from J, with 13 bases in between. Germline CDR1 and CDR2: SGHDN and FVKESK. The CDR3 region has the DNA TGTGCCAGCAGCCGCACTAGTAAGGGGACCCAGTACTTC. The encoded protein is CASSRTSKGTQYF.

The CDR3 sequence: CASSTGDTQYF. DNA of the CDR3: TGCGCCAGCAGCACAGGAGATACGCAGTATTTT. The V and J genes are TRBV10-2 and TRBJ2-3; the D gene is possibly TRBD1 (5 bases). CDR1 WSHSY and CDR2 SAAADI come from the germline V gene. The CDR3 has 11 amino acids. Trimming shortened V by 6 bases and J by 5 bases, and 6 bases separated the two germline ends.